Following are 21 T cell receptor beta chains from one sample sequenced in a study of T-cell reconstitution after alpha-beta-depleted transplantation in children. A library of TCRbeta sequences, prepared with unique molecular identifiers, was generated. TCRdb itself ran the PCR reads through MiXCR, one entry per CDR3 protein. The sample records about 980,000 distinct CDR3 sequences, about 31% being singletons. Sequencing was performed on PBMCs, mostly from graft donor cells, taken 360 days after TCRalphabeta/CD19-depleted stem cell transplant. These receptors came from a boy younger than two who had a stem cell transplant for SCID, so the T cells may come from the graft donor.

As concerns this clonotype: It may be a read error: a sequence one base away is much more abundant. This chain joins TRBV6-5 and TRBJ2-3, with TRBD2 identical over 10 bases. The junction had 0 bases not matched to a gene; V was cut back by 2 bases and J by 4 bases. The CDR3 is 14 amino acids. The V gene's germline CDR1 is MNHEY and CDR2 SVGAGI. The DNA of the CDR3 is TGTGCCAGCAGTTACGGACTAGCGGCAGATACGCAGTATTTT. Protein sequence: CASSYGLAADTQYF.

This clonotype appeared a few times. The chain joins TRBV5-1 to TRBJ2-5; tentatively, D is TRBD2 (5 bases). Germline lookup yields CDR1 SGHRS and CDR2 YFSETQ. This CDR3 is built from 18 residues. V was pared by 0 bases and J by 1 base, with 19 bases between. The CDR3 spells CASSLVPTTRTPQETQYF. The CDR3 DNA sequence: TGCGCCAGCAGCTTGGTTCCGACTACCCGAACACCCCAAGAGACCCAGTACTTC.

The chain combines TRBV6-1 with TRBJ1-1; D possibly corresponds to TRBD1 (5 bases). Germline V gene data show CDR1 as MNHNS and CDR2 as SASEGT. V was pared by 7 bases and J by 4 bases, with 13 bases between. This CDR3 is 13 amino acids long. The CDR3, as DNA: TGTGCCAGCAATGTGAGGGGTGGCACTGAAGCTTTCTTT. Protein sequence: CASNVRGGTEAFF.

The V gene is TRBV12-3 or TRBV12-4, the J gene TRBJ1-1; D might be TRBD1 (5 bases). V was clipped by 9 bases and J by 6 bases, with 11 bases between them. CDR3 length equals 11 residues. The CDR3 bases are TGTGCCAGTCTCCGGGGGGCTGAAGCTTTCTTT. Translating it yields CASLRGAEAFF.

This clonotype has only a few counts. J is TRBJ1-3 and V is TRBV5-1; no firm D call. The CDR3 covers 15 residues. The germline CDR1 and CDR2 sequences are SGHRS and YFSETQ. V lost 4 bases to trimming and J lost 0 bases, with 11 bases between them. CDR3 amino acids: CASSPEDGSGNTIYF. The CDR3 DNA reads as TGCGCCAGCAGCCCAGAGGACGGCTCTGGAAACACCATATATTTT.

This clonotype was seen many times. CDR3 protein: CASSYRGGDQETQYF. The CDR3 DNA sequence: TGTGCCAGCAGTTACCGGGGGGGGGACCAAGAGACCCAGTACTTC. The chain links TRBV6-5 to TRBJ2-5; 8 nucleotides agree with TRBD2. The V and J ends lost 2 bases and 0 bases, in that order; junction bases with no gene match: 2. The CDR3 is 15 residues long. Germline V CDR1 and CDR2: MNHEY, SVGAGI.

There are a few counts of this clonotype. This chain uses TRBV4-1 with TRBJ2-3; unclear D gene. V lost 4 bases and J lost 0, with 14 bases in between. The CDR3 extends over 16 amino acids. Germline V gene sequence: CDR1 MGHRA, CDR2 YSYEKL. CDR3 protein: CASSPGRAPSTDTQYF. CDR3 nucleotide sequence: TGCGCCAGCAGCCCTGGTAGAGCCCCTAGCACAGATACGCAGTATTTT.

This clonotype was detected only a few times. The chain uses TRBV20-1 and TRBJ1-1; D remains ambiguous. The germline V gene has CDR1 DFQATT and CDR2 SNEGSKA (reference sequence). Trimming left V 3 bases short and J 7 bases short, with 15 bases between. The CDR3 length is 13 residues. The CDR3 reads CSASVRPDLEAFF. The DNA of the CDR3 is TGCAGTGCTAGTGTCCGCCCTGATCTTGAAGCTTTCTTT.

The chain combines TRBV15 with TRBJ2-7; no definite D call. Trimming removed 0 bases at V and 2 bases at J, with 14 bases between. The CDR3 has 16 residues. CDR1 is LNHNV, CDR2 YYDKDF, per germline (reference sequence). CDR3 residues: CATSRDRTFLTYEQYF. The CDR3 DNA reads as TGTGCCACCAGCAGAGATCGTACTTTTCTAACCTACGAGCAGTACTTC.

The rearrangement uses TRBV20-1 and TRBJ1-2; tentatively, D is TRBD1 (5 bases). This CDR3 is 16 amino acids long. Germline loops: CDR1 DFQATT, CDR2 SNEGSKA (reference sequence). V was shortened by 5 bases and J by 4 bases, with 23 bases between the two germline ends. This CDR3 reads CSAPWGPRYRFYGYTF. CDR3 DNA: TGCAGTGCTCCTTGGGGACCGAGGTATCGGTTCTATGGCTACACCTTC.

This clonotype was detected only a few times. The V and J genes are TRBV5-1 and TRBJ2-3, with 12 bases fitting TRBD1. Trimming cost V 3 bases and J 4 bases; bases outside gene matches: 12. Germline CDR1 reads SGHRS; CDR2 reads YFSETQ. This CDR3 has 18 amino acids. The CDR3 nucleotides are TGCGCCAGCAGCTACGGGACAGGGGGCTATTTTATAGCAGATACGCAGTATTTT. Translation gives CASSYGTGGYFIADTQYF.

This clonotype has just a few counts. The chain links TRBV6-5 to TRBJ1-4; D possibly corresponds to TRBD1 (5 bases). Germline values: CDR1 MNHEY, CDR2 SVGAGI. This CDR3 is 15 amino acids long. V lost 2 bases, J lost 4 bases, and 11 bases lay in between. The CDR3 DNA reads as TGTGCCAGCAGTTACGCCGGGGCTGGTAATGAAAAACTGTTTTTT. This codes for CASSYAGAGNEKLFF.

This chain connects TRBV6-2 or TRBV6-3 to TRBJ2-6; maybe TRBD1 (6 bases). Germline values: CDR1 MNHEY, CDR2 SVGEGT. V was shortened by 7 bases and J by 2 bases, with 12 bases between the two germline ends. CDR3 length equals 15 residues. Here the CDR3 reads CASTIDRTGANVLTF. As DNA, the CDR3 is TGTGCCAGCACTATAGACAGGACTGGGGCCAACGTCCTGACTTTC.

V and J are TRBV29-1 and TRBJ1-2; no reliable D call. The CDR3 runs to 13 residues. Germline loops: CDR1 SQVTM, CDR2 ANQGSEA. Trimming pared 5 bases from V and 7 bases from J, leaving 17 bases between. The CDR3 DNA reads as TGCAGCGTTTCCCTCGCCGGCCTACGTGGCTACACCTTC. Protein product: CSVSLAGLRGYTF.

This clonotype was recorded a few times. The chain carries TRBV20-1 and TRBJ2-3; D uncertain. The V end lost 1 base, the J end lost 3 bases, and 11 bases lay between the germline ends. The CDR3 is made up of 14 amino acids. Germline CDR1 is DFQATT and CDR2 is SNEGSKA (reference sequence). The CDR3 DNA reads as TGCAGTGCTAGAGGGTCGGGCAGGACAGATACGCAGTATTTT. It yields the protein CSARGSGRTDTQYF.

This clonotype was counted between two and nine times. The genes are TRBV15 and TRBJ2-7; 8 nucleotides agree with TRBD1. J gave up 2 bases and V 0 bases, and 6 bases lay outside the gene matches. The germline CDR1 and CDR2 sequences are LNHNV and YYDKDF (reference sequence). This CDR3 spans 16 amino acids. CDR3 sequence reads: CATSRDSGTGTYEQYF. The CDR3 DNA reads TGTGCCACCAGCAGAGATTCCGGGACAGGTACCTACGAGCAGTACTTC.

The genes are TRBV4-1 and TRBJ2-7, with D unclear. Germline V CDR1 and CDR2: MGHRA, YSYEKL. The CDR3 covers 14 residues. Trimming took 4 bases from V and 4 from J, leaving 14 bases between them. In DNA, the CDR3 is TGCGCCAGCAGCCCAGATAACGGCCCGTACGAGCAGTACTTC. Amino acid sequence: CASSPDNGPYEQYF.

The rearrangement links TRBV4-3 to TRBJ2-1; 9 bases fit TRBD2. Germline-derived CDR1 and CDR2 are LGHNA and YSLEER. The CDR3 runs 15 residues. The trim removed 0 bases at V and 6 bases at J, leaving 3 bases unmatched. CDR3 nucleotides: TGCGCCAGCAGCCAAGAGGGACTAGCCTTCAATGAGCAGTTCTTC. Translated, it gives CASSQEGLAFNEQFF.

This chain connects TRBV25-1 to TRBJ2-5; D remains unclear. V was clipped by 4 bases and J by 3 bases, with 9 bases between them. Germline assignment: CDR1 MGHDK and CDR2 SYGVNS. The CDR3 runs 13 residues. The CDR3 here is CASSATAKETQYF. For the CDR3, the DNA is TGTGCCAGCAGTGCTACAGCGAAAGAGACCCAGTACTTC.

The rearrangement joins TRBV9 to TRBJ2-5, with D unclear. With 4 bases removed from V and 5 bases from J, the gap between germline ends came to 15 bases. Germline loops: CDR1 SGDLS, CDR2 YYNGEE. This CDR3 spans 14 amino acids. The CDR3 DNA is TGTGCCAGCAGCCCCACCATTGACTGGGAGACCCAGTACTTC. As protein: CASSPTIDWETQYF.

V and J are TRBV7-2 and TRBJ2-2; 9 bases line up with TRBD1. The CDR3 is 16 residues long. Per germline, CDR1 SGHTA and CDR2 FQGNSA. Trimming cost V 0 bases and J 11 bases; bases outside gene matches: 10. CDR3 sequence (DNA): TGTGCCAGCAGCTTAGCTCTCGACAGGGGGGAATACGAGCTGTTTTTT. This codes for CASSLALDRGEYELFF.